This entry lists 25 T cell receptor beta chains sequenced from one sample in a study of cytomegalovirus exposure and HLA in healthy donors. The PCR made use of 60 Vbeta and 13 Jbeta primers. Assay used: immunoSEQ multiplex PCR; TCRdb lists only in-frame clones, some missing. Of 150,000 to 200,000 clones listed, about 87% are singletons. Sample: PBMCs. Receptor source: a woman aged 18-29 years in good health and CMV-seronegative.

This clone was seen a handful of times. J is TRBJ2-5 and V is TRBV1; TRBD2 is the table's D call, not checked against the DNA. The J call may be mistaken, given a closer DNA end match to TRBJ2-7. TRBV1 is noted as a pseudogene. This CDR3 region has 16 residues. This CDR3 reads CTSNRGLAALSYEQYF. The CDR3 coding sequence is TGCACCAGCAACCGGGGACTAGCGGCCCTCTCCTACGAGCAGTACTTC.

The gene calls are TRBV5-1 and TRBJ2-7; 7 bases agree with TRBD1. CDR1 is SGHRS and CDR2 is YFSETQ in the germline V gene. After removal of 0 bases from V and 6 bases from J, the junction contained 6 bases not matched to a gene. CDR3 length equals 14 residues. The CDR3 coding sequence is TGCGCCAGCAGCTTGGGGACAGGTAGGCTCGAGCAGTACTTC. This gives the protein CASSLGTGRLEQYF.

V gene TRBV25-1 combines with J gene TRBJ1-1; tentative D call: TRBD1 (5 bases). The CDR3 spans 15 residues. V was shortened by 2 bases and J by 1 base, with 11 bases between the two germline ends. In germline, CDR1 is MGHDK, CDR2 SYGVNS. CDR3 nucleotide sequence: TGTGCCAGCAGTGAACCAGGGAGGGAGAACACTGAAGCTTTCTTT. As protein: CASSEPGRENTEAFF.

V gene TRBV5-1 combines with J gene TRBJ2-3; 9 bases line up with TRBD2. The V gene end was trimmed by 6 bases and the J gene end by 7 bases; junction bases not matched to a gene: 18. This CDR3 region has 17 residues. The V gene's germline CDR1 is SGHRS and CDR2 YFSETQ. CDR3 sequence reads: CASTSQRRRGGLNTQYF. CDR3 in DNA: TGCGCCAGCACCTCACAACGCAGGCGGGGGGGCCTGAATACGCAGTATTTT.

About this clone: Other DNA sequences within the sample encode an identical CDR3. J is TRBJ2-5 and V is TRBV5-1, with 8 positions matching TRBD1. CDR3 length: 14 residues. Germline V gene lookup returns CDR1 SGHRS and CDR2 YFSETQ. V dropped 2 bases and J dropped 5; count of bases not matched to a gene: 5. The CDR3: CASSFQGAEETQYF. Written as DNA, the CDR3 is TGCGCCAGCAGCTTCCAGGGGGCTGAGGAGACCCAGTACTTC.

The chain recombines TRBV4-2 with TRBJ2-1; 7 bases are shared with TRBD2. Trimming removed 0 bases from V and 6 bases from J; junction bases left unmatched: 5. The CDR3 has 15 amino acids. CDR1 is LGHNA, CDR2 YNFKEQ, per germline. CDR3 protein: CASSQDGWTSNEQFF. The CDR3 region has the DNA TGTGCCAGCAGCCAAGATGGGTGGACTAGCAATGAGCAGTTCTTC.

This clone was seen only a few times. The rearrangement uses TRBV6-1 and TRBJ1-4; D gene ambiguous. The CDR3 has 15 amino acids. Germline V gene data show CDR1 as MNHNS and CDR2 as SASEGT. Trimming left V 6 bases short and J 4 bases short, with 15 bases between. The CDR3: CASSPRGTYNEKLFF. CDR3 bases: TGTGCCAGCAGCCCGCGCGGCACCTATAATGAAAAACTGTTTTTT.

The rearrangement joins TRBV5-1 to TRBJ2-6; no firm D call. Germline loops: CDR1 SGHRS, CDR2 YFSETQ. The CDR3 extends over 14 amino acids. Trimming left V 5 bases short and J 0 bases short, with 6 bases between. CDR3 residues: CASSEISGANVLTF. CDR3 bases: TGCGCCAGCAGTGAGATCTCTGGGGCCAACGTCCTGACTTTC.

This chain uses TRBV7-9 with TRBJ1-4, with D perhaps TRBD1 (6 bases). V gave up 5 bases and J gave up 4 bases, with 11 bases separating them. Germline V gene data show CDR1 as SEHNR and CDR2 as FQNEAQ (reference sequence). This CDR3 has 14 residues. Here the CDR3 reads CASSGRGFNEKLFF. In nucleotides, the CDR3 is TGTGCCAGCAGCGGCAGGGGTTTTAATGAAAAACTGTTTTTT.

Notes on this clone: Other DNA sequences in the same sample also yield this CDR3. The CDR3 is CASSLGDRGNQPQHF. CDR3 DNA sequence: TGCGCCAGCAGCTTGGGCGACAGGGGAAATCAGCCCCAGCATTTT. V and J are TRBV5-1 and TRBJ1-5, with 8 bases that match TRBD1. Germline assignment: CDR1 SGHRS and CDR2 YFSETQ. The CDR3 totals 15 residues. J was trimmed by 4 bases and V by 0 bases; bases with no gene match: 3.

The chain has TRBV7-9 and TRBJ2-7; 10 bases match TRBD2. The CDR3 sequence is 16 residues long. Germline V gene sequence: CDR1 SEHNR, CDR2 FQNEAQ (reference sequence). V trimming: 5 bases; J trimming: 2 bases; junction bases outside the gene matches: 9. CDR3 sequence: CASSGRGLAVPYEQYF. In DNA, the CDR3 is TGTGCCAGCAGCGGACGCGGACTAGCGGTCCCCTACGAGCAGTACTTC.

The chain recombines TRBV18 with TRBJ1-1; 7 bases align to TRBD1. The CDR3 contains 15 residues. The V gene end was trimmed by 3 bases and the J gene end by 0 bases; junction bases not matched to a gene: 4. Germline V gives CDR1 KGHSH, CDR2 LQKENI. This CDR3 reads CASSPRTGVNTEAFF. The DNA for the CDR3 is TGTGCCAGCTCACCTCGGACAGGTGTGAACACTGAAGCTTTCTTT.

A word on this clone: Other DNA sequences in this specimen translate into the identical CDR3. The chain recombines TRBV18 with TRBJ1-1; 8 bases match TRBD1. V shed 6 bases and J 2 bases; nucleotides not matched to a gene: 5. The CDR3 spans 14 residues. Germline V lookup: CDR1 KGHSH, CDR2 LQKENI. The CDR3 protein is CASSQQGENTEAFF. DNA for the CDR3: TGTGCCAGCTCGCAACAGGGGGAAAACACTGAAGCTTTCTTT.

The V call is TRBV5-4, the J call TRBJ2-1; TRBD2 agrees at 9 bases. J was trimmed by 6 bases and V by 1 base; bases with no gene match: 8. The CDR3 runs 16 residues. Germline V gives CDR1 SGHNT, CDR2 YYREEE (reference sequence). CDR3 DNA: TGTGCCAGCAGCTTGAGGGCGGGGGGGGCCGGCAATGAGCAGTTCTTC. Translated: CASSLRAGGAGNEQFF.

The chain employs TRBV6-5 and TRBJ1-1; a weak D match, TRBD1 (6 bases). V was shortened by 5 bases and J by 6 bases, with 16 bases between the two germline ends. This CDR3 is built from 14 residues. The germline V gene encodes CDR1 MNHEY and CDR2 SVGAGI. CDR3 nucleotide sequence: TGTGCCAGCAGTACCCGACAGGCCCGGGCTGAAGCTTTCTTT. Its translation: CASSTRQARAEAFF.

This clone was seen only once. The chain combines TRBV10-1 with TRBJ2-7; TRBD2 is a possible D gene (5 bases). The germline CDR1 and CDR2 sequences are WNHNN and SYGVQD (reference sequence). The CDR3 contains 12 residues. V was shortened by 9 bases and J by 3 bases, with 12 bases between the two germline ends. The CDR3 DNA is TGCGCCAGACCCGGGAAACACTACGAGCAGTACTTC. Protein: CARPGKHYEQYF.

The chain is built from TRBV18 and TRBJ2-5; 8 nucleotides match TRBD1. This CDR3 comprises 17 residues. Germline V gene lookup returns CDR1 KGHSH and CDR2 LQKENI. V shed 3 bases, J shed 4 bases, and the junction held 13 bases outside the gene matches. The CDR3 region has the DNA TGTGCCAGCTCACCCTGGACAGGGACAGGATTTGTAGAGACCCAGTACTTC. Translated, it gives CASSPWTGTGFVETQYF.

The V gene is TRBV10-3, the J gene TRBJ2-7, with 9 bases that match TRBD2. V was pared by 4 bases and J by 2 bases, with 6 bases of the junction left unmatched. The CDR3 is 15 amino acids. Looked up from germline, CDR1 is ENHRY and CDR2 is SYGVKD. The CDR3 DNA reads as TGTGCCATCAGTGGAGGCGGGAGGGGGGCCTACGAGCAGTACTTC. It translates to CAISGGGRGAYEQYF.

The V and J genes are TRBV5-4 and TRBJ2-2; 8 bases line up with TRBD2. CDR1 and CDR2 from the germline V gene are SGHNT and YYREEE (reference sequence). The CDR3 sequence is 16 residues long. Germline trimming cut 2 bases from V and 3 bases from J; bases unmatched to any gene: 6. The DNA for the CDR3 is TGTGCCAGCAGCTTTTCGGGGGGGTCCTACACCGGGGAGCTGTTTTTT. It yields the protein CASSFSGGSYTGELFF.

The chain is built from TRBV6-5 and TRBJ2-7; D is perhaps TRBD2 (7 bases). The CDR3 covers 15 residues. Germline-derived CDR1 and CDR2 are MNHEY and SVGAGI. V was clipped by 7 bases and J by 3 bases, with 19 bases between them. Here the CDR3 DNA reads TGTGCCAGCAAGGGGGGGGCCTGGGGGGACTACGAGCAGTACTTC. It is translated as CASKGGAWGDYEQYF.

The chain carries TRBV2 and TRBJ1-3; TRBD1 matches at 7 bases. The CDR3 covers 15 residues. V lost 5 bases, J lost 4 bases, and 8 bases stayed unmatched. CDR1 and CDR2 (germline): SNHLY, FYNNEI. CDR3 in DNA: TGTGCCAGCAGTACCCCTGACAGGGTCGGAAACACCATATATTTT. Amino acids: CASSTPDRVGNTIYF.

V gene TRBV19 combines with J gene TRBJ1-2, with D perhaps matching TRBD1 (6 bases). The length of the CDR3 is 15 residues. Germline V gene data show CDR1 as LNHDA and CDR2 as SQIVND (reference sequence). Trimming cost V 6 bases and J 7 bases, with 21 bases left between them. The CDR3 here is CASRWGSAGAGGYTF. DNA for the CDR3: TGTGCCAGTAGGTGGGGCTCTGCGGGGGCCGGTGGCTACACCTTC. The variable domain in full, completed from reference TRBV19 and TRBJ1-2, reads DGGITQSPKYLFRKEGQNVTLSCEQNLNHDAMYWYRQDPGQGLRLIYYSQIVNDFQKGDIAEGYSVSREKKESFPLTVTSAQKNPTAFYLCASRWGSAGAGGYTFGSGTRLTVV.

The V call is TRBV6-5, the J call TRBJ1-6; D unclear. The CDR3 sequence is 14 residues long. V was pared by 3 bases and J by 6 bases, with 9 bases between. The germline V gene encodes CDR1 MNHEY and CDR2 SVGAGI. CDR3 sequence reads: CASSYREINSPLHF. The DNA for the CDR3 is TGTGCCAGCAGTTATCGGGAGATTAATTCACCCCTCCACTTT.

The chain links TRBV7-9 to TRBJ2-1; 8 nucleotides align to TRBD1. The CDR3 loop spans 15 amino acids. Germline loops: CDR1 SEHNR, CDR2 FQNEAQ (reference sequence). With V trimmed by 4 bases and J by 1 base, 3 bases remained unmatched. CDR3 bases: TGTGCCAGCAGCTACCGACAGGGGTCCTACAATGAGCAGTTCTTC. This translates into CASSYRQGSYNEQFF. The full variable domain, rest sourced from reference TRBV7-9 and TRBJ2-1, is DTGVSQNPRHKITKRGQNVTFRCDPISEHNRLYWYRQTLGQGPEFLTYFQNEAQLEKSRLLSDRFSAERPKGSFSTLEIQRTEQGDSAMYLCASSYRQGSYNEQFFGPGTRLTVL.

J is TRBJ2-7 and V is TRBV28; D unclear. Trimming pared 5 bases from V and 6 bases from J, leaving 8 bases between. CDR1 and CDR2 from the germline V gene are MDHEN and SYDVKM. This CDR3 contains 11 residues. The CDR3 nucleotides are TGTGCCAGCAGTCCCCTTCGCGAGCAGTACTTC. This encodes CASSPLREQYF. The complete variable domain, with remaining parts taken from reference TRBV28 and TRBJ2-7, reads DVKVTQSSRYLVKRTGEKVFLECVQDMDHENMFWYRQDPGLGLRLIYFSYDVKMKEKGDIPEGYSVSREKKERFSLILESASTNQTSMYLCASSPLREQYFGPGTRLTVT.